These 14 T cell receptor beta chains were all obtained from the same sample, sequenced in a study of memory CD4+ T cells and cytomegalovirus serostatus. Produced via immunoSEQ multiplex PCR; TCRdb's table is partial and in-frame only. The table has tens of thousands of clones, around 77% seen once; the top ten hold 0.88%. The sort gate was single viable CD3+CD4+CD8-CD45RO+ cells for memory CD4+ T cells. Sequenced: memory CD4+ T cells from blood. The receptors were sampled from an adult in good health and CMV-seronegative.

The chain has TRBV6-6 and TRBJ1-4, with unresolved D. V was cut by 4 bases and J by 5 bases, with 5 bases left in between. Germline V lookup: CDR1 MNHNY, CDR2 SVGAGI (reference sequence). This CDR3 is built from 12 residues. DNA of the CDR3: TGTGCCAGCAGTTCCTCGAATGAAAAACTGTTTTTT. Amino acids: CASSSSNEKLFF.

The V call is TRBV5-1, the J call TRBJ1-6; possible D gene TRBD1, 6 bases. Trimming removed 4 bases at V and 3 bases at J, with 20 bases between. CDR3 length: 18 residues. Germline V gene sequence: CDR1 SGHRS, CDR2 YFSETQ. In nucleotides, the CDR3 is TGCGCCAGCAGCCCGGGACACCAAGGTGGCTACTATAATTCACCCCTCCACTTT. It translates to CASSPGHQGGYYNSPLHF.

The V and J genes are TRBV27 and TRBJ2-3, with TRBD2 identical over 7 bases. CDR1 and CDR2 from the germline V gene are MNHEY and SMNVEV (reference sequence). The trim removed 3 bases at V and 4 bases at J, leaving 10 bases unmatched. The CDR3 runs 16 residues. CDR3 in DNA: TGTGCCAGCAGTTTCGACGGGAGGCCGGGCGCAGATACGCAGTATTTT. This translates into CASSFDGRPGADTQYF.

The chain combines TRBV7-9 with TRBJ2-1; 10 bases agree with TRBD2. V gave up 8 bases and J gave up 7 bases; unmatched junction bases: 11. Germline V CDR1 and CDR2: SEHNR, FQNEAQ (reference sequence). This CDR3 has 15 amino acids. This CDR3 reads CASPSIAGGLNEQFF. CDR3 nucleotides: TGTGCCAGCCCCTCTATAGCGGGAGGCCTAAATGAGCAGTTCTTC.

This clone was observed once. V gene TRBV5-7 combines with J gene TRBJ1-5, with D perhaps matching TRBD1 (6 bases). Being an ORF, TRBV5-7 has a function that is uncertain. The CDR3 is 13 amino acids. With 3 bases removed from V and 14 bases from J, the gap between germline ends came to 18 bases. The DNA of the CDR3 is TGTGCCAGCAGCTCACCAGGGGACCTGGGTAAGCATTTT. This codes for CASSSPGDLGKHF.

The rearrangement uses TRBV27 and TRBJ2-1; D unclear. CDR3 length equals 13 residues. V was pared by 2 bases and J by 4 bases, with 6 bases between. Germline V lookup: CDR1 MNHEY, CDR2 SMNVEV (reference sequence). As DNA, the CDR3 is TGTGCCAGCAGTTTAGGGCATTACAATGAGCAGTTCTTC. Protein sequence: CASSLGHYNEQFF.

The rearrangement uses TRBV7-9 and TRBJ1-1; tentative D call: TRBD1 (5 bases). This CDR3 spans 14 amino acids. Trimming cost V 1 base and J 1 base, with 7 bases left between them. Germline CDR1 reads SEHNR; CDR2 reads FQNEAQ (reference sequence). In DNA form, the CDR3 reads TGTGCCAGCAGCTTAGGGGGCGGGAACACTGAAGCTTTCTTT. It yields the protein CASSLGGGNTEAFF.

The chain has TRBV4-3 and TRBJ1-2, with unresolved D. CDR1 and CDR2 (germline): LGHNA, YSLEER. V lost 0 bases and J 2 bases, leaving 10 bases between the germline ends. The CDR3 runs 15 residues. In nucleotides, the CDR3 is TGCGCCAGCAGCCAAGACGTCAGCGGGAACTATGGCTACACCTTC. Residues: CASSQDVSGNYGYTF.

V and J are TRBV7-6 and TRBJ1-3; possibly TRBD1 for D (6 bases). The CDR3 totals 16 residues. Germline-derived CDR1 and CDR2 are SGHVS and FNYEAQ. Trimming took off 3 bases at V and 4 bases at J, with 16 bases between the two ends. The CDR3 sequence is CASSFNRALSGNTIYF. In nucleotides, the CDR3 is TGTGCCAGCAGCTTTAACAGGGCTCTCTCAGGAAACACCATATATTTT.

V is TRBV19 and J is TRBJ1-5; D may be TRBD1 (5 bases). Germline CDR1 LNHDA, CDR2 SQIVND (reference sequence). Trimming took off 1 base at V and 4 bases at J, with 17 bases between the two ends. The CDR3 has 17 amino acids. CDR3 nucleotides: TGTGCCAGTAGTATAGGAGTTGGGGGGGTAAGAAATCAGCCCCAGCATTTT. Protein sequence: CASSIGVGGVRNQPQHF.

The CDR3 DNA reads as TGTGCCAGCAGCGCCCGGAGCCAAAATGGCTACACCTTC. Amino acid sequence: CASSARSQNGYTF. V is TRBV9 and J is TRBJ1-2; no definite D call. Trimming took off 3 bases at V and 6 bases at J, with 12 bases between the two ends. In germline, CDR1 is SGDLS, CDR2 YYNGEE. This CDR3 comprises 13 residues.

To note about this clone: The same CDR3 can be traced to other DNA sequences in this sample. This chain links TRBV19 with TRBJ1-1; maybe TRBD1 (6 bases). V lost 3 bases and J 3 bases, leaving 8 bases between the germline ends. This CDR3 has 13 amino acids. CDR1 LNHDA and CDR2 SQIVND come from the germline V gene (reference sequence). The CDR3 DNA is TGTGCCAGTAGTATGAAGGGGGACACTGAAGCTTTCTTT. It translates to CASSMKGDTEAFF.

The V and J genes are TRBV30 and TRBJ1-1; 7 nucleotides align to TRBD1. CDR1 is GTSNPN, CDR2 SVGIG, per germline (reference sequence). V shed 3 bases and J 5 bases; nucleotides not matched to a gene: 12. The CDR3 runs to 15 residues. In nucleotides, the CDR3 is TGTGCCTGGAGGGCCCTGGACAGGTCCGATACTGAAGCTTTCTTT. This encodes CAWRALDRSDTEAFF. The variable domain in full, with the rest retrieved from reference TRBV30 and TRBJ1-1, is SQTIHQWPATLVQPVGSPLSLECTVEGTSNPNLYWYRQAAGRGLQLLFYSVGIGQISSEVPQNLSASRPQDRQFILSSKKLLLSDSGFYLCAWRALDRSDTEAFFGQGTRLTVV.

The genes are TRBV19 and TRBJ2-2, with D possibly TRBD1 on 6 matching bases. Germline CDR1 reads LNHDA; CDR2 reads SQIVND (reference sequence). The CDR3 spans 15 residues. With 3 bases removed from V and 6 bases from J, the gap between germline ends came to 14 bases. CDR3 coding DNA: TGTGCCAGTAGTATCGCAAAAAACAGGGCCGGGGAGCTGTTTTTT. Amino acids: CASSIAKNRAGELFF.